These T cell receptor beta chains were read from a single sample in a study of shared clonotypes between healthy human individuals. Clones were sequenced by immunoSEQ multiplex PCR, and TCRdb holds only the in-frame ones, with some missing. The table lists approximately 710,000 clones, roughly 87% of them singletons. Sample: memory CD8+ T cells from PBMCs. These TCRs come from a man younger than 35 in good health. Some clones in this sample may be carry-over from other donors' samples. The CDR3 runs from the conserved cysteine through the conserved F or W. The order of the fields is CDR3 protein, CDR3 DNA, D gene, clone size, CDR3 length, V gene, J gene. A D gene is named only where the DNA matches it firmly. The size of a clone is reported for some rows only, either as once, few or many, or as a class for expanded clones.

CDR3 protein: CASSWEAGPTGELFF
CDR3 DNA: TGTGCCAGCAGCTGGGAAGCGGGACCCACCGGGGAGCTGTTTTTT
D gene: TRBD2
clone size: -
CDR3 length: 15
V gene: TRBV5-4
J gene: TRBJ2-2

CDR3 protein: CASSSVAGVSTDTQYF
CDR3 DNA: TGTGCCAGCAGCTCCGTAGCGGGGGTTAGCACAGATACGCAGTATTTT
D gene: TRBD2
clone size: -
CDR3 length: 16
V gene: TRBV5-4
J gene: TRBJ2-3

CDR3 protein: CASSFLGANTEAFF
CDR3 DNA: TGTGCCAGCAGTTTCTTGGGGGCCAACACTGAAGCTTTCTTT
D gene: -
clone size: -
CDR3 length: 14
V gene: TRBV27
J gene: TRBJ1-1

CDR3 protein: CASTSEPGSQDGQYF
CDR3 DNA: TGCGCCAGCACTTCCGAACCCGGGAGCCAAGATGGGCAGTACTTC
D gene: -
clone size: -
CDR3 length: 15
V gene: TRBV4-1
J gene: TRBJ2-7

CDR3 protein: CASRPLGSRQETQYF
CDR3 DNA: TGTGCCAGCCGCCCCTTGGGTTCGCGCCAAGAGACCCAGTACTTC
D gene: -
clone size: -
CDR3 length: 15
V gene: TRBV27
J gene: TRBJ2-5

CDR3 protein: CASSLANLRAGEQFF
CDR3 DNA: TGCGCCAGCAGCTTGGCAAATTTACGGGCAGGTGAGCAGTTCTTC
D gene: -
clone size: -
CDR3 length: 15
V gene: TRBV5-1
J gene: TRBJ2-1

CDR3 protein: CASSSLGETQYF
CDR3 DNA: TGTGCCAGCAGCTCACTAGGGGAGACCCAGTACTTC
D gene: -
clone size: -
CDR3 length: 12
V gene: TRBV7-2
J gene: TRBJ2-5

CDR3 protein: CASSLGYIPPYNEQFF
CDR3 DNA: TGTGCCAGCAGCTTAGGCTATATTCCCCCCTACAATGAGCAGTTCTTC
D gene: -
clone size: -
CDR3 length: 16
V gene: TRBV7-2
J gene: TRBJ2-1

CDR3 protein: CASSSGTGGQNYGYTF
CDR3 DNA: TGTGCCAGCAGTTCAGGGACAGGGGGTCAGAACTATGGCTACACCTTC
D gene: TRBD1
clone size: -
CDR3 length: 16
V gene: TRBV28
J gene: TRBJ1-2

CDR3 protein: CATSRNTGGSYEQYF
CDR3 DNA: TGTGCCACCAGCAGAAACACAGGGGGCTCCTACGAGCAGTACTTC
D gene: TRBD1
clone size: -
CDR3 length: 15
V gene: TRBV15
J gene: TRBJ2-7

CDR3 protein: CASSPGRGGSYEQYF
CDR3 DNA: TGTGCCAGCAGCCCCGGCAGGGGGGGCTCCTACGAGCAGTACTTC
D gene: -
clone size: -
CDR3 length: 15
V gene: TRBV11-3
J gene: TRBJ2-7

CDR3 protein: CASTGVGWNEKLFF
CDR3 DNA: TGTGCCAGCACCGGAGTGGGTTGGAATGAAAAACTGTTTTTT
D gene: -
clone size: -
CDR3 length: 14
V gene: TRBV27
J gene: TRBJ1-4

CDR3 protein: CASSDRQANTGELFF
CDR3 DNA: TGTGCCAGCAGTGATAGACAAGCGAACACCGGGGAGCTGTTTTTT
D gene: -
clone size: -
CDR3 length: 15
V gene: TRBV6-1
J gene: TRBJ2-2

CDR3 protein: CASSPTLNYEQYF
CDR3 DNA: TGTGCCAGCAGTCCCACCTTGAACTACGAGCAGTACTTC
D gene: -
clone size: -
CDR3 length: 13
V gene: TRBV6-6
J gene: TRBJ2-7

CDR3 protein: CASSLVLTGYEQYF
CDR3 DNA: TGTGCCAGCAGCTTAGTACTGACGGGGTACGAGCAGTACTTC
D gene: -
clone size: -
CDR3 length: 14
V gene: TRBV11-2
J gene: TRBJ2-7

CDR3 protein: CASGDRGPNYGYTF
CDR3 DNA: TGTGCCAGCGGAGACAGGGGACCTAACTATGGCTACACCTTC
D gene: TRBD1
clone size: -
CDR3 length: 14
V gene: TRBV27
J gene: TRBJ1-2

CDR3 protein: CASSQRQFEAFF
CDR3 DNA: TGTGCCAGCAGCCAAAGGCAGTTTGAAGCTTTCTTT
D gene: -
clone size: -
CDR3 length: 12
V gene: TRBV14
J gene: TRBJ1-1

CDR3 protein: CACEPSEPYEQYF
CDR3 DNA: TGTGCCTGCGAACCTAGCGAACCCTACGAGCAGTACTTC
D gene: -
clone size: -
CDR3 length: 13
V gene: TRBV30
J gene: TRBJ2-7

CDR3 protein: CASSATGAGNTIYF
CDR3 DNA: TGTGCCAGCAGCGCGACAGGTGCTGGAAACACCATATATTTT
D gene: -
clone size: -
CDR3 length: 14
V gene: TRBV9
J gene: TRBJ1-3

CDR3 protein: CASSPRVPAAKNIQYF
CDR3 DNA: TGTGCCAGCAGTCCCAGGGTCCCGGCGGCCAAAAACATTCAGTACTTC
D gene: -
clone size: -
CDR3 length: 16
V gene: TRBV28
J gene: TRBJ2-4

CDR3 protein: CASSLEAELNTEAFF
CDR3 DNA: TGTGCCAGCAGCTTAGAGGCGGAACTGAACACTGAAGCTTTCTTT
D gene: -
clone size: -
CDR3 length: 15
V gene: TRBV7-6
J gene: TRBJ1-1

CDR3 protein: CASSLRRNTEAFF
CDR3 DNA: TGTGCCAGCTCCCTTCGGAGGAACACTGAAGCTTTCTTT
D gene: -
clone size: -
CDR3 length: 13
V gene: TRBV6-5
J gene: TRBJ1-1

CDR3 protein: CASSVEGFRREESTDTQYF
CDR3 DNA: TGTGCCAGCAGCGTAGAAGGTTTTCGGCGGGAGGAGAGCACAGATACGCAGTATTTT
D gene: TRBD2
clone size: -
CDR3 length: 19
V gene: TRBV9
J gene: TRBJ2-3

CDR3 protein: CASSTRDPTGHFYNEQFF
CDR3 DNA: TGTGCCAGCAGCACTAGAGATCCGACGGGACACTTTTACAATGAGCAGTTCTTC
D gene: -
clone size: -
CDR3 length: 18
V gene: TRBV11-2
J gene: TRBJ2-1

CDR3 protein: CASSLGQGASQPQHF
CDR3 DNA: TGTGCCAGCAGCTTAGGACAGGGGGCAAGTCAGCCCCAGCATTTT
D gene: TRBD1
clone size: -
CDR3 length: 15
V gene: TRBV7-6
J gene: TRBJ1-5

CDR3 protein: CASSIFSYNEQFF
CDR3 DNA: TGTGCCAGTAGTATTTTCTCCTACAATGAGCAGTTCTTC
D gene: -
clone size: -
CDR3 length: 13
V gene: TRBV19
J gene: TRBJ2-1

CDR3 protein: CASSLGVMGQYF
CDR3 DNA: TGTGCCAGCAGCTTAGGAGTCATGGGGCAGTATTTT
D gene: -
clone size: -
CDR3 length: 12
V gene: TRBV11-1
J gene: TRBJ2-3

CDR3 protein: CATRSGGGYTF
CDR3 DNA: TGTGCCACCAGAAGCGGGGGAGGCTACACCTTC
D gene: -
clone size: -
CDR3 length: 11
V gene: TRBV15
J gene: TRBJ1-2

CDR3 protein: CASSWASDTDTQYF
CDR3 DNA: TGTGCCAGCAGTTGGGCCTCGGACACAGATACGCAGTATTTT
D gene: -
clone size: -
CDR3 length: 14
V gene: TRBV2
J gene: TRBJ2-3

CDR3 protein: CASSLTEANSPLHF
CDR3 DNA: TGTGCCAGCAGCTTGACAGAGGCTAATTCACCCCTCCACTTT
D gene: -
clone size: -
CDR3 length: 14
V gene: TRBV5-6
J gene: TRBJ1-6

CDR3 protein: CASSLLGVATNEKLFF
CDR3 DNA: TGTGCCAGCAGTTTATTAGGGGTTGCAACTAATGAAAAACTGTTTTTT
D gene: -
clone size: -
CDR3 length: 16
V gene: TRBV27
J gene: TRBJ1-4

CDR3 protein: CASSESNEQFF
CDR3 DNA: TGTGCCAGCAGTGAATCCAATGAGCAGTTCTTC
D gene: -
clone size: -
CDR3 length: 11
V gene: TRBV25-1
J gene: TRBJ2-1

CDR3 protein: CASSVGYSGDGVYGYTF
CDR3 DNA: TGTGCCAGCAGCGTAGGTTATTCAGGGGATGGAGTCTATGGCTACACCTTC
D gene: -
clone size: -
CDR3 length: 17
V gene: TRBV9
J gene: TRBJ1-2

CDR3 protein: CASSSRGGAQPQHF
CDR3 DNA: TGTGCCAGCAGCAGCAGAGGGGGGGCTCAGCCCCAGCATTTT
D gene: -
clone size: -
CDR3 length: 14
V gene: TRBV7-9
J gene: TRBJ1-5

CDR3 protein: CASSLLAEKPYEQYF
CDR3 DNA: TGTGCCAGCAGCTTACTAGCGGAAAAACCCTACGAGCAGTACTTC
D gene: TRBD2
clone size: -
CDR3 length: 15
V gene: TRBV7-9
J gene: TRBJ2-7

CDR3 protein: CASSLEGPTDTQYF
CDR3 DNA: TGTGCCAGCAGCTTAGAGGGACCTACAGATACGCAGTATTTT
D gene: -
clone size: -
CDR3 length: 14
V gene: TRBV11-3
J gene: TRBJ2-3

CDR3 protein: CASTTYYGYTF
CDR3 DNA: TGTGCCAGCACCACGTACTATGGCTACACCTTC
D gene: -
clone size: -
CDR3 length: 11
V gene: TRBV6-4
J gene: TRBJ1-2

CDR3 protein: CASSGRTLAGGPPTGELFF
CDR3 DNA: TGTGCCAGCAGCGGACGAACTCTAGCGGGAGGGCCTCCCACCGGGGAGCTGTTTTTT
D gene: TRBD2
clone size: once
CDR3 length: 19
V gene: TRBV9
J gene: TRBJ2-2

CDR3 protein: CASSIRDTQETQYF
CDR3 DNA: TGTGCCAGTAGTATCCGGGACACTCAAGAGACCCAGTACTTC
D gene: -
clone size: -
CDR3 length: 14
V gene: TRBV19
J gene: TRBJ2-5

CDR3 protein: CASSSRTGYYEQYF
CDR3 DNA: TGTGCCAGCAGTTCCCGGACAGGGTACTACGAGCAGTACTTC
D gene: TRBD1
clone size: -
CDR3 length: 14
V gene: TRBV27
J gene: TRBJ2-7

CDR3 protein: CASSLRGQTNYGYTF
CDR3 DNA: TGTGCCAGCAGCTTACGGGGACAGACTAACTATGGCTACACCTTC
D gene: TRBD1
clone size: -
CDR3 length: 15
V gene: TRBV7-2
J gene: TRBJ1-2

CDR3 protein: CASSFGTSGDFYEQYF
CDR3 DNA: TGTGCCAGCAGCTTCGGGACTAGCGGGGATTTCTACGAGCAGTACTTC
D gene: TRBD2
clone size: -
CDR3 length: 16
V gene: TRBV7-9
J gene: TRBJ2-7

CDR3 protein: CASSLSIRTSGSNEQFF
CDR3 DNA: TGTGCCAGCAGTTTATCGATAAGGACTAGCGGGAGCAATGAGCAGTTCTTC
D gene: TRBD2
clone size: -
CDR3 length: 17
V gene: TRBV27
J gene: TRBJ2-1

CDR3 protein: CASRSRGDEQFF
CDR3 DNA: TGTGCCAGCAGGTCTAGGGGGGATGAGCAGTTCTTC
D gene: -
clone size: -
CDR3 length: 12
V gene: TRBV6-1
J gene: TRBJ2-1

CDR3 protein: CASGTGTGSSGYTF
CDR3 DNA: TGTGCCAGCGGGACCGGGACAGGGTCGTCTGGCTACACCTTC
D gene: TRBD1
clone size: -
CDR3 length: 14
V gene: TRBV27
J gene: TRBJ1-2

CDR3 protein: CASGWEPYEQYF
CDR3 DNA: TGTGCCAGCGGATGGGAACCCTACGAGCAGTACTTC
D gene: -
clone size: few
CDR3 length: 12
V gene: TRBV7-9
J gene: TRBJ2-7